The T cell receptor beta chain described here comes from a study of OX40 agonist ivuxolimab in advanced cancers. Study-level results: Some of the lowest clonal expansion was seen in partial responders at 0.1-3.0 mg/kg.

The method was immunoSEQ multiplex PCR; TCRdb's version includes in-frame clones alone and lacks a portion of them. The repertoire holds roughly 50,000 clones, with about 83% as singletons. Concerning this clone: Antigen: not known.

Trimming removed 8 bases from V and 4 bases from J, with 9 bases in between. CDR1 MNHEY and CDR2 SMNVEV come from the germline V gene (reference sequence). This CDR3 comprises 12 residues. The TCR was taken from an adult with an advanced solid tumor such as melanoma, head and neck, liver or kidney cancer. Sequenced material: CD4+ or CD8+ T cells sorted from blood, taken in a trial of the OX40 agonist ivuxolimab. The chain links TRBV27 to TRBJ1-3; D is ambiguous. CDR3 nucleotide sequence: TGTGCCAGCGGCCCTTCCGGAAACACCATATATTTT. It translates to CASGPSGNTIYF.